These 21 T cell receptor beta chains came from one sample sequenced in a study of persistence of HIV-infected CD4 T cells (TCRdb year 2020). Their antigen targets remain unknown. TCRbeta repertoires were sequenced from genomic DNA with the immunoSEQ hsTCRB assay version 4 in survey mode. This is the immuneACCESS table as TCRdb keeps it, with only in-frame sequences that have V and J called. A part of the clones is gone; compared with another copy, unresolved V genes explain less than half, and the rest is unexplained. Recorded for this sample are thousands of clones; around 67% of them occurred a single time. Of the sample, roughly 19% is held by the ten largest clones. The treatment or condition label, as the study defines it: suppressive antiretroviral therapy. Cells were stimulated with lysates of CMV-infected fibroblasts at roughly 9.2 ug/mL. Responding CD4+ T cells were sorted on the basis of upregulation of both CD40 ligand and CD69.

The source material was CD4+ T cells sorted from PBMCs after roughly 19-hour stimulation, sampled from a patient who received antiretroviral therapy. The sample's cell subset or site label, decoded: CD40L+CD69+ CD4 T cells responding to CMV lysate. These receptors all come from an adult man with HIV who was CMV-seropositive.

There are a few counts of this clone. This chain joins TRBV15 and TRBJ1-4, with D possibly TRBD1 on 5 matching bases. V was shortened by 6 bases and J by 8 bases, with 13 bases between the two germline ends. CDR1 and CDR2 from the germline V gene are LNHNV and YYDKDF (reference sequence). The CDR3 consists of 13 residues. DNA of the CDR3: TGTGCCACCAGAAGGCAGGGCGAAGAAAAACTGTTTTTT. Translation: CATRRQGEEKLFF.

J is TRBJ2-5 and V is TRBV27, with TRBD1 matching 8 bases. Germline V gives CDR1 MNHEY, CDR2 SMNVEV (reference sequence). The V segment lost 4 bases and the J segment 4 bases; nucleotides outside the gene matches: 5. The CDR3 totals 14 residues. CDR3 loop: CASSSDDRGETQYF. The CDR3 bases are TGTGCCAGCAGTTCCGATGACAGGGGAGAGACCCAGTACTTC.

This clone was detected a few times. V and J are TRBV5-1 and TRBJ1-3; no clear D. Germline CDR1 reads SGHRS; CDR2 reads YFSETQ. Trimming cost V 1 base and J 0 bases, with 8 bases left between them. There are 15 residues in the CDR3. DNA for the CDR3: TGCGCCAGCAGCTTGTCAACGTTCTCTGGAAACACCATATATTTT. Encoded protein: CASSLSTFSGNTIYF.

The CDR3 nucleotides read TGTGCCAGCTCACCCCAACAACGCTCTGGAAACACCATATATTTT. It yields the protein CASSPQQRSGNTIYF. The chain joins TRBV18 to TRBJ1-3, with D unresolved. Germline CDR1 is KGHSH and CDR2 is LQKENI. There are 15 residues in the CDR3. V dropped 3 bases and J dropped 0 bases, with 9 bases sitting between them.

The gene calls are TRBV3-1 (or the pseudogene TRBV3-2) and TRBJ1-5; D is unresolved. The CDR3 covers 12 residues. V gave up 1 base and J gave up 4 bases, with 2 bases separating them. From germline, CDR1 is LGHDT and CDR2 YNNKEL (reference sequence). CDR3 in DNA: TGTGCCAGCAGCCAAGGGAATCAGCCCCAGCATTTT. It encodes CASSQGNQPQHF.

The chain is built from TRBV4-1 and TRBJ1-5; D is possibly TRBD1 (6 bases). The CDR3 sequence is 17 residues long. The ends were cut back, 3 bases at V and 4 bases at J, with 19 bases in the middle. Germline-derived CDR1 and CDR2 are MGHRA and YSYEKL. CDR3 in amino acids: CASSQAPGQRNNQPQHF. The DNA for the CDR3 is TGCGCCAGCAGCCAGGCACCGGGACAACGAAATAATCAGCCCCAGCATTTT.

The chain employs TRBV11-3 and TRBJ2-1; either TRBD1 or TRBD2 may supply D (5 bases each). Germline V gene data show CDR1 as SGHNT and CDR2 as YENEEA. The CDR3 loop spans 16 amino acids. Between the trimmed V and J ends, which lost 5 bases and 0 bases, there was a span of 14 bases. DNA for the CDR3: TGTGCCAGCAGCCCCGGGGCTCTGAGCTCCTACAATGAGCAGTTCTTC. Amino acid sequence: CASSPGALSSYNEQFF.

The count of this clone is one. The chain has TRBV2 and TRBJ2-6, with TRBD2 matching 9 bases. This CDR3 is built from 16 residues. Germline V gives CDR1 SNHLY, CDR2 FYNNEI. The junction had 4 bases not matched to a gene; V was cut back by 7 bases and J by 0 bases. The CDR3 DNA sequence: TGTGCCAGCAATCGCGGGAGGGGCTCTGGGGCCAACGTCCTGACTTTC. It specifies CASNRGRGSGANVLTF.

The chain recombines TRBV5-1 with TRBJ2-7; TRBD1 matches 12 bases. The CDR3 has 15 amino acids. The junction had 9 bases not matched to a gene; V was cut back by 6 bases and J by 5 bases. Germline V CDR1 and CDR2: SGHRS, YFSETQ. The CDR3 reads CASTVGQGAMDEQYF. CDR3 sequence (DNA): TGCGCCAGCACCGTGGGACAGGGGGCCATGGACGAGCAGTACTTC.

V is TRBV12-5 and J is TRBJ1-5; perhaps TRBD1 as D (6 bases). The CDR3 contains 14 residues. The V end was cut by 6 bases, the J end by 0 bases, with 9 bases between. The germline gives CDR1 LGHNT, CDR2 FRNRAP. The CDR3 here is CASGDSYSNQPQHF. The CDR3 DNA sequence: TGTGCTAGTGGGGACAGTTATAGCAATCAGCCCCAGCATTTT.

V is TRBV30 and J is TRBJ2-1; D tentatively fits TRBD1 or TRBD2 (6 bases each). Germline CDR1 and CDR2: GTSNPN and SVGIG (reference sequence). This CDR3 spans 12 amino acids. Deletions cut 3 bases from V and 5 bases from J, with 8 bases between. DNA of the CDR3: TGTGCCTGGAGCGGGGGCCACAATGAGCAGTTCTTC. Its protein product is CAWSGGHNEQFF.

This chain links TRBV7-9 with TRBJ1-6; D gene unclear. Looked up from germline, CDR1 is SEHNR and CDR2 is FQNEAQ (reference sequence). CDR3 length equals 14 residues. V was pared by 1 base and J by 8 bases, with 9 bases between. DNA of the CDR3: TGTGCCAGCAGCTTAGAGTCGGATTATTCACCCCTCCACTTT. Protein: CASSLESDYSPLHF.

The chain has TRBV19 and TRBJ2-7; either TRBD1 or TRBD2 may fit D (8 bases each). This CDR3 contains 16 residues. Deletions cut 5 bases from V and 0 bases from J, with 17 bases between. CDR1 LNHDA and CDR2 SQIVND come from the germline V gene (reference sequence). The CDR3 loop reads CASSPRGGQDSYEQYF. CDR3 bases: TGTGCCAGTAGTCCCCGGGGGGGACAGGACTCCTACGAGCAGTACTTC.

This clone is a singleton in its sample. The J gene is TRBJ1-2, the V gene TRBV25-1; D is unclear. V lost 1 base and J 6 bases, leaving 12 bases between the germline ends. The CDR3 covers 14 residues. Germline V gives CDR1 MGHDK, CDR2 SYGVNS. The chain's CDR3 is CASSEWEEGHGYTF. For the CDR3, the DNA is TGTGCCAGCAGTGAATGGGAGGAGGGTCATGGCTACACCTTC.

This rearrangement joins TRBV6-5 to TRBJ1-4; weak D call: TRBD1 (6 bases). Germline values: CDR1 MNHEY, CDR2 SVGAGI. This CDR3 spans 15 amino acids. V lost 8 bases and J lost 7, with 20 bases in between. CDR3: CASANPPGAGEKLFF. Here the CDR3 DNA reads TGTGCCAGCGCTAACCCACCGGGGGCTGGTGAAAAACTGTTTTTT.

This clone was recorded a few times. V and J are TRBV7-8 and TRBJ1-2; the match to TRBD1 covers 8 bases. V lost 1 base, J lost 5 bases, and 9 bases stayed unmatched. The germline gives CDR1 SGHVS, CDR2 FQNEAQ. The CDR3 runs to 16 residues. The CDR3 DNA sequence: TGTGCCAGCAGCTTAGGCCTCCGAGGGACAGGATATGGCTACACCTTC. This sequence encodes CASSLGLRGTGYGYTF.

The chain joins TRBV5-5 to TRBJ1-3; the D gene is possibly TRBD1 (5 bases). Germline-derived CDR1 and CDR2 are SGHKS and YYEKEE (reference sequence). V was cut by 6 bases and J by 1 base, with 11 bases left in between. This CDR3 spans 14 amino acids. CDR3 coding DNA: TGTGCCAGCATCCCACAGGATTCTGGAAACACCATATATTTT. Its translation is CASIPQDSGNTIYF.

The chain carries TRBV12-5 and TRBJ2-1, with 10 positions matching TRBD2. Germline loops: CDR1 LGHNT, CDR2 FRNRAP. CDR3 size: 17 residues. The V segment lost 0 bases and the J segment 3 bases; nucleotides outside the gene matches: 5. The CDR3 DNA reads TGTGCTAGTGGTTTGGTAGGAGTAGCGGGAGGCTACAATGAGCAGTTCTTC. Protein: CASGLVGVAGGYNEQFF.

The genes are TRBV11-1 and TRBJ1-1; D possibly corresponds to TRBD1 (5 bases). CDR3 length equals 14 residues. V was shortened by 1 base and J by 5 bases, with 11 bases between the two germline ends. The germline V gene has CDR1 SGHAT and CDR2 FQDESV (reference sequence). CDR3 coding DNA: TGTGCCAGCAGCTTAGGGGGGAGGGAGACTGAAGCTTTCTTT. This codes for CASSLGGRETEAFF.

The genes are TRBV6-1 and TRBJ1-3; D is possibly TRBD1 (5 bases). The germline CDR1 and CDR2 sequences are MNHNS and SASEGT. CDR3 length: 16 residues. V lost 2 bases, J lost 9 bases, and 20 bases lay in between. CDR3 in amino acids: CASSEFGTGTKSTIYF. CDR3 sequence (DNA): TGTGCCAGCAGTGAATTTGGGACCGGCACTAAAAGCACCATATATTTT.

This clone was seen only a few times. The CDR3 DNA reads as TGTGCCAGCAGTTTAACCTGGAACACCGGGGAGCTGTTTTTT. Translation gives CASSLTWNTGELFF. This chain connects TRBV27 to TRBJ2-2, with D unresolved. The CDR3 contains 14 residues. Germline CDR1 and CDR2: MNHEY and SMNVEV (reference sequence). Trimming removed 2 bases at V and 1 base at J, with 5 bases between.